Listed here are 21 T cell receptor beta chains from one sample, sequenced in a study of T cells after yellow fever vaccination. Via MiXCR, TCRdb re-called the 5' RACE reads, giving one row per CDR3 protein. The repertoire consists of about 430,000 distinct CDR3 sequences, with 15% to 20% occurring once and the leading ten covering roughly a sixth. The sequences come from PBMCs, collected before the yellow fever booster vaccination. The receptors were gathered from a man aged 18 to 30 who received the YFV17D yellow fever vaccine.

V usage is TRBV29-1 and J usage is TRBJ1-2, with D perhaps TRBD1 (5 bases). This CDR3 is 12 amino acids long. The germline CDR1 and CDR2 sequences are SQVTM and ANQGSEA. V was clipped by 5 bases and J by 6 bases, with 13 bases between them. The CDR3 spells CSVRGTDHGYTF. The CDR3 nucleotides are TGCAGCGTTAGGGGCACTGATCATGGCTACACCTTC.

This clonotype was seen a few times. The chain couples TRBV6-1 to TRBJ1-5; D is unresolved. Germline assignment: CDR1 MNHNS and CDR2 SASEGT. Trimming shortened V by 0 bases and J by 7 bases, and 10 bases separated the two germline ends. The CDR3 consists of 14 residues. The CDR3 reads CASSEAALWQPQHF. In DNA form, the CDR3 reads TGTGCCAGCAGTGAAGCGGCGCTTTGGCAGCCCCAGCATTTT.

This clonotype was counted only a few times. The V call is TRBV5-6, the J call TRBJ1-1, with D possibly TRBD1 on 6 matching bases. This CDR3 is built from 15 residues. Trimming cost V 3 bases and J 0 bases, with 12 bases left between them. Germline V CDR1 and CDR2: SGHDT, YYEEEE. CDR3 DNA: TGTGCCAGCAGCTCGTACAGGGCGATGAACACTGAAGCTTTCTTT. Its protein product is CASSSYRAMNTEAFF.

This sequence joins TRBV5-1 and TRBJ2-3; perhaps TRBD2 as D (6 bases). The V end was cut by 7 bases, the J end by 0 bases, with 12 bases between. CDR3 length: 14 residues. Germline V lookup: CDR1 SGHRS, CDR2 YFSETQ. CDR3 sequence (DNA): TGCGCCAGCGCTTTAGCGGAAAGCACAGATACGCAGTATTTT. Translation: CASALAESTDTQYF.

This sequence joins TRBV20-1 and TRBJ2-7; D might be TRBD1 or TRBD2, each matching 5 bases. The CDR3 is made up of 14 amino acids. Germline V gene sequence: CDR1 DFQATT, CDR2 SNEGSKA (reference sequence). V was shortened by 0 bases and J by 6 bases, with 15 bases between the two germline ends. CDR3 region: CSARDSRGRGEQYV. The CDR3 DNA reads as TGCAGTGCTAGAGATTCCCGGGGACGAGGCGAGCAGTACGTC.

The chain recombines TRBV7-8 with TRBJ2-7; TRBD1 agrees at 8 bases. From germline, CDR1 is SGHVS and CDR2 FQNEAQ. The CDR3 loop spans 14 amino acids. Trimming took 5 bases from V and 4 from J; bases not matched to a gene: 7. CDR3 sequence (DNA): TGTGCCAGCAGCCCCGGACAGGGAAGGTACGAGCAGTACGTC. It encodes CASSPGQGRYEQYV.

V and J are TRBV2 and TRBJ2-4; possible D gene TRBD1, 6 bases. CDR1 SNHLY and CDR2 FYNNEI come from the germline V gene. This CDR3 is built from 14 residues. The V gene lost 5 bases and the J gene lost 8 bases, with 16 bases spanning the gap. The CDR3 DNA sequence: TGTGCCAGCAGTATGACAGGCAGAGGAGACATTCAGTACTTC. It specifies CASSMTGRGDIQYF.

This clonotype was detected only a few times. V usage is TRBV7-3 and J usage is TRBJ2-3; 10 bases map to TRBD2. CDR3 size: 17 residues. V shed 1 base and J 2 bases; nucleotides not matched to a gene: 6. Per the germline V gene, CDR1 is SGHTA and CDR2 is FQGTGA. CDR3 DNA sequence: TGTGCCAGCAGCTTAAAGGGTAGCGGGGGGCCCACAGATACGCAGTATTTT. Protein sequence: CASSLKGSGGPTDTQYF.

The rearrangement uses TRBV12-3 or TRBV12-4 and TRBJ2-1; D not resolved. This CDR3 is built from 15 residues. Trimming removed 6 bases at V and 0 bases at J, with 12 bases between. CDR3 sequence reads: CASSPALSSYNEQFF. CDR3 sequence (DNA): TGTGCCAGCAGCCCCGCCCTGAGCTCCTACAATGAGCAGTTCTTC.

The rearrangement joins TRBV12-3 or TRBV12-4 to TRBJ1-6; no firm D call. V shed 7 bases and J shed 5 bases, with 9 bases lying between them. The CDR3 runs to 13 residues. The CDR3 coding sequence is TGTGCCAGCAATAAGGGAAATAATTCACCCCTCCACTTT. Protein sequence: CASNKGNNSPLHF.

This clonotype has more than one count but fewer than ten. This chain links TRBV11-2 with TRBJ2-1; TRBD2 matches 9 bases. Germline values: CDR1 SGHAT, CDR2 FQNNGV. CDR3 length equals 15 residues. V was pared by 5 bases and J by 5 bases, with 7 bases of the junction left unmatched. The CDR3: CASSPLAGDHNEQFF. The CDR3 nucleotides are TGTGCCAGCAGCCCTTTAGCGGGGGACCACAATGAGCAGTTCTTC.

This rearrangement joins TRBV29-1 to TRBJ1-1, with D possibly TRBD1 on 5 matching bases. The V end lost 6 bases, the J end lost 4 bases, and 15 bases lay between the germline ends. Germline loops: CDR1 SQVTM, CDR2 ANQGSEA. The CDR3 consists of 13 residues. CDR3: CSVGVRGSTEAFF. CDR3 bases: TGCAGCGTGGGGGTTCGGGGTAGCACTGAAGCTTTCTTT.

The chain recombines TRBV10-3 with TRBJ1-2; D gene uncertain. CDR3 size: 15 residues. Germline V lookup: CDR1 ENHRY, CDR2 SYGVKD. V lost 0 bases and J lost 4, with 12 bases in between. CDR3 amino acids: CAISESTGIFYGYTF. Written as DNA, the CDR3 is TGTGCCATCAGTGAGTCCACCGGGATTTTCTATGGCTACACCTTC.

This chain links TRBV5-5 with TRBJ2-3, with TRBD2 matching over 7 bases. Unmatched junction bases numbered 8, after V lost 4 bases and J lost 0 bases. Per the germline V gene, CDR1 is SGHKS and CDR2 is YYEKEE (reference sequence). The CDR3 covers 16 residues. The DNA for the CDR3 is TGTGCCAGCAGCACCGGAGCTAGCGGAAGCACAGATACGCAGTATTTT. It translates to CASSTGASGSTDTQYF.

The chain recombines TRBV25-1 with TRBJ2-7; D is ambiguous. Per the germline V gene, CDR1 is MGHDK and CDR2 is SYGVNS. V was trimmed by 4 bases and J by 4 bases, leaving 17 bases between them. This CDR3 is 15 amino acids long. CDR3 DNA: TGTGCCAGCAGTGTTACCCGGGCCCTCGAATACGAGCAGTACTTC. Protein sequence: CASSVTRALEYEQYF.

V and J are TRBV4-3 and TRBJ1-2; no clear D. Looked up from germline, CDR1 is LGHNA and CDR2 is YSLEER. This CDR3 is 14 amino acids long. Trimming stripped 0 bases from V and 8 bases from J, with 13 bases between. CDR3 protein: CASSQERGLGGYTF. Here the CDR3 DNA reads TGCGCCAGCAGCCAAGAGCGGGGTCTAGGGGGCTACACCTTC.

In this sample, this clonotype turned up many times. The rearrangement joins TRBV5-1 to TRBJ2-3; a weak D match, TRBD1 (5 bases). The CDR3 is made up of 12 amino acids. Germline V gene lookup returns CDR1 SGHRS and CDR2 YFSETQ. V gave up 5 bases and J gave up 3 bases, with 7 bases separating them. CDR3 DNA sequence: TGCGCCAGCAGGCAGGGAACAGATACGCAGTATTTT. Protein sequence: CASRQGTDTQYF. Filled out from reference TRBV5-1 and TRBJ2-3, the complete variable domain reads KAGVTQTPRYLIKTRGQQVTLSCSPISGHRSVSWYQQTPGQGLQFLFEYFSETQRNKGNFPGRFSGRQFSNSRSEMNVSTLELGDSALYLCASRQGTDTQYFGPGTRLTVL.

The rearrangement uses TRBV5-1 and TRBJ2-5; tentatively, D is TRBD1 (6 bases). V lost 2 bases and J 5 bases, leaving 13 bases between the germline ends. Germline V lookup: CDR1 SGHRS, CDR2 YFSETQ. CDR3 length: 14 amino acids. As DNA, the CDR3 is TGCGCCAGCAGCTTAGCAGGGGTCCGGGAGACCCAGTACTTC. This translates into CASSLAGVRETQYF.

This clonotype was recorded a few times. This chain uses TRBV11-2 with TRBJ1-3, with a tentative D call TRBD1 (5 bases). This CDR3 region has 14 residues. V gave up 3 bases and J gave up 4 bases, with 10 bases separating them. CDR1 SGHAT and CDR2 FQNNGV come from the germline V gene. The CDR3 region is CASSFRGFGNTIYF. CDR3 coding DNA: TGTGCCAGCAGCTTTCGGGGGTTCGGAAACACCATATATTTT.

This clonotype appeared a few times. At one end, the junction sequence differs from germline, possibly due to a read error. This chain joins TRBV6-2 or TRBV6-3 and TRBJ2-1; 8 positions agree with TRBD2. The CDR3 loop spans 17 amino acids. Germline CDR1 is MNHEY and CDR2 is SVGEGT. In DNA form, the CDR3 reads TGTGCCAGCAGTAACTCCGGGACTAGTCGCTCCTACAATGAGCAGTTCTTC. Its protein product is CASSNSGTSRSYNEQFF.

This sequence joins TRBV6-1 and TRBJ1-2; weak D call: TRBD1 (6 bases). The CDR3 runs to 13 residues. CDR1 is MNHNS and CDR2 is SASEGT in the germline V gene. Trimming took 10 bases from V and 2 from J, leaving 14 bases between them. CDR3 sequence: CATLRGNNYGYTF. CDR3 sequence (DNA): TGTGCCACCCTGAGGGGGAACAACTATGGCTACACCTTC.